The rows below give T cell receptor beta chains drawn from one sample of a study of early T cells in non-severe SARS-CoV-2 infection. TCRdb processed the 5' RACE reads anew with MiXCR; each CDR3 protein has one entry. The sample has about 31,000 distinct CDR3 sequences; approximately 5.3% are singletons. Input material: whole blood. The source is an adult who was a healthcare worker with PCR-confirmed SARS-CoV-2 infection or an uninfected control (not recorded which). CDR3s include the opening cysteine and the closing phenylalanine or tryptophan. The D gene is left open where the match is weak. Clone sizes are given selectively: once, few, many, or a class where the clone is expanded.

.	.	TRBV5-4	14	TRBJ2-1	CASSLSGGLGEQFF	TGTGCCAGCAGCTTGTCGGGCGGGCTCGGTGAGCAGTTCTTC
TRBD1	.	TRBV7-3	13	TRBJ1-1	CASSQQGDTEAFF	TGTGCCAGCAGCCAACAGGGGGACACTGAAGCTTTCTTT
TRBD1	.	TRBV11-2	15	TRBJ2-7	CASSLARDSSYEQYF	TGTGCCAGCAGCTTAGCCCGGGACAGCTCCTACGAGCAGTACTTC
TRBD1	many	TRBV9	17	TRBJ1-2	CASSPGTVPLENYGYTF	TGTGCCAGCAGCCCCGGGACAGTACCTTTAGAGAACTATGGCTACACCTTC
TRBD2	.	TRBV20-1	15	TRBJ2-5	CSARGTLAGQETQYF	TGCAGTGCTAGGGGGACGCTAGCGGGTCAAGAGACCCAGTACTTC
.	few	TRBV7-9	15	TRBJ2-7	CASSLVPEAPHEQYF	TGTGCCAGCAGCTTAGTCCCGGAGGCTCCACACGAGCAGTACTTC
.	many	TRBV24-1	14	TRBJ2-1	CATSGREWRNEQFF	TGTGCCACCAGTGGCCGGGAGTGGCGGAATGAGCAGTTCTTC
TRBD1	.	TRBV28	16	TRBJ1-2	CASSPGTGSVNYGYTF	TGTGCCAGCAGTCCCGGGACAGGCAGTGTTAACTATGGCTACACCTTC
.	few	TRBV12-3/TRBV12-4	16	TRBJ2-6	CASSLGGTSGANVLTF	TGTGCCAGCAGTTTAGGGGGGACCTCTGGGGCCAACGTCCTGACTTTC
TRBD2	few	TRBV6-5	15	TRBJ2-7	CASTKQAGGAYEQYF	TGTGCCAGCACCAAGCAGGCGGGAGGCGCCTACGAGCAGTACTTC
.	many	TRBV28	16	TRBJ1-5	CASSEHRDLSNQPQHF	TGTGCCAGCAGTGAACACCGGGACCTCAGCAATCAGCCCCAGCATTTT
.	many	TRBV20-1	14	TRBJ2-7	CSAPLYRDPYEQYF	TGCAGTGCTCCTCTATACAGGGATCCCTACGAGCAGTACTTC
.	many	TRBV30	14	TRBJ2-1	CAWSVYLRRSEQFF	TGTGCCTGGAGTGTATATCTACGGCGGAGTGAGCAGTTCTTC
.	few	TRBV11-2	18	TRBJ2-3	CASSFGKWGPPITDTQYF	TGTGCCAGCAGCTTTGGGAAGTGGGGACCGCCAATCACAGATACGCAGTATTTT
.	many	TRBV12-3/TRBV12-4	12	TRBJ2-1	CASSPRNNEQFF	TGTGCCAGCAGTCCTAGAAACAATGAGCAGTTCTTC
TRBD2	.	TRBV7-2	15	TRBJ2-1	CASSLRAGANNEQFF	TGTGCCAGCAGCTTACGGGCGGGAGCGAACAATGAGCAGTTCTTC
.	many	TRBV11-2	12	TRBJ2-1	CASSPQGNEQFF	TGTGCCAGCAGCCCTCAGGGGAATGAGCAGTTCTTC
TRBD2	.	TRBV12-3/TRBV12-4	16	TRBJ2-1	CASSLLAGGPYNEQFF	TGTGCCAGCAGTTTATTAGCGGGAGGGCCCTACAATGAGCAGTTCTTC
.	many	TRBV28	17	TRBJ2-5	CASSFGQGTPDQETQYF	TGTGCCAGCAGTTTCGGTCAAGGGACCCCGGACCAAGAGACCCAGTACTTC
.	few	TRBV19	14	TRBJ1-5	CASSIGAANQPQHF	TGTGCCAGTAGTATAGGGGCAGCAAATCAGCCCCAGCATTTT
.	many	TRBV20-1	14	TRBJ1-1	CSARDMRSNTEAFF	TGCAGTGCTAGGGACATGCGTTCAAACACTGAAGCTTTCTTT
TRBD2	many	TRBV7-8	17	TRBJ2-1	CASSLVVSSGSLNEQFF	TGTGCCAGCAGCTTAGTTGTCTCCAGCGGGAGTTTGAATGAGCAGTTCTTC
.	many	TRBV7-9	15	TRBJ2-2	CANPGRGGNTGELFF	TGTGCCAACCCCGGGCGGGGTGGAAACACCGGGGAGCTGTTTTTT
.	.	TRBV12-3/TRBV12-4	13	TRBJ1-4	CASSPEVREKLFF	TGTGCCAGCAGCCCTGAAGTTCGAGAAAAACTGTTTTTT
TRBD1	few	TRBV28	16	TRBJ1-3	CASSPGQGVSGNTIYF	TGTGCCAGCAGCCCGGGACAGGGGGTATCTGGAAACACCATATATTTT
.	many	TRBV5-1	14	TRBJ2-7	CASSPRQENYEQYF	TGCGCCAGCAGCCCTCGACAGGAAAACTACGAGCAGTACTTC